A selection of T cell receptor beta chains follows, all from one sample in a study of response to subunit inactivated influenza vaccine. TCRdb re-called the RT-PCR reads with MiXCR, one entry per CDR3 protein. The sample has 530,000 or so distinct CDR3 sequences, about 25% seen once. The specimen comprised CD4+ T cells sorted from PBMCs, sampled 5 to 6 days after vaccination. Source of these receptors: a man aged 50-59 years who received an inactivated influenza vaccine. The CDR3 runs from the conserved cysteine through the conserved F or W. A D gene is named only where the DNA matches it firmly. Clone size, where shown, is once, few, many, or a class for clones that have expanded.

v_call	j_call	clone_size	d_call	cdr3_nt	cdr3_aa
TRBV5-1	TRBJ2-3	few	TRBD2	TGCGCCAGCAGCTTGGCGCTAGCGGGAGTTGGAACAGATACGCAGTATTTT	CASSLALAGVGTDTQYF
TRBV3-1	TRBJ2-3	.	.	TGTGCCAGCAGCCTTGGGGCGGCCTCGAGTCGGGATACGCAGTATTTT	CASSLGAASSRDTQYF
TRBV20-1	TRBJ1-1	.	.	TGCAGTGCTCCATATGGGGGGTACGTGGAAGCTTTCTTT	CSAPYGGYVEAFF
TRBV3-1	TRBJ1-6	few	.	TGTGCCAGCGCTCCGACGAGGTATTCACCCCTCCACTTT	CASAPTRYSPLHF
TRBV7-9	TRBJ1-1	.	.	TGTGCCAGCAGCTCGGACTCGAACACTGAAGCTTTCTTT	CASSSDSNTEAFF
TRBV5-1	TRBJ1-5	few	TRBD1	TGCGCCAGCAGCCCCGGACAGGCGGACAATCAGCCCCAGCATTTT	CASSPGQADNQPQHF
TRBV7-9	TRBJ2-5	few	.	TGTGCCAGCAGCCCCCTTGGGGCAGAAGAGACCCAGTACTTC	CASSPLGAEETQYF
TRBV7-6	TRBJ2-3	.	.	TGTGCCAGCAGCTTAGTAGCAGGTGCAGATACGCAGTATTTT	CASSLVAGADTQYF
TRBV20-1	TRBJ2-1	.	TRBD2	TGCAGTGCAAAAGGACTAGACTCCTACAATGAGCAGTTCTTC	CSAKGLDSYNEQFF
TRBV6-5	TRBJ1-5	.	.	TGTGCCAGCAGTGCGTGGGGTCAGCCCCAGCATTTT	CASSAWGQPQHF
TRBV24-1	TRBJ2-5	.	.	TGTGCCACCAGTGAACCGATTCAAGAGACCCAGTACTTC	CATSEPIQETQYF
TRBV7-9	TRBJ2-6	.	.	TGTGCCAGCAGACAGACCGGGCGGACTGGGGCCAACGTCCTGACTTTC	CASRQTGRTGANVLTF
TRBV28	TRBJ1-2	few	.	TGTGCCAGCAGTTCCTTGACAGGTCTCTATGGCTACACCTTC	CASSSLTGLYGYTF
TRBV28	TRBJ1-5	.	TRBD1	TGTGCCAGCAGCCTGGACAGGAGGAGTCAGCCCCAGCATTTT	CASSLDRRSQPQHF
TRBV28	TRBJ2-7	.	TRBD1	TGTGCCAGCAGTTCGGACAGGGTTTTCTACGAGCAGTACTTC	CASSSDRVFYEQYF
TRBV20-1	TRBJ2-7	few	TRBD1	TGCAGTGCTCATCAACCACCGGGACAGGGAACCTACGAGCAGTACTTC	CSAHQPPGQGTYEQYF
TRBV7-9	TRBJ2-1	.	.	TGTGCCAGCAGCCCTATAGCCAATGAGCAGTTCTTC	CASSPIANEQFF
TRBV20-1	TRBJ2-3	.	TRBD2	TGCAGTGCTCCCAGCGGGATCGGCACAGATACGCAGTATTTT	CSAPSGIGTDTQYF
TRBV6-5	TRBJ1-1	.	TRBD1	TGTGCCAGCAGTTACAGGACAGGGGGCTACACTGAAGCTTTCTTT	CASSYRTGGYTEAFF
TRBV20-1	TRBJ2-1	many	.	TGCAGTGCCAGAGGGGTAAACTCCTACAATGAGCAGTTCTTC	CSARGVNSYNEQFF
TRBV10-3	TRBJ2-5	many	.	TGTGCCATCAGTGAGCGGGGGGCCCAAGAGACCCAGTACTTC	CAISERGAQETQYF
TRBV28	TRBJ2-7	.	.	TGTGCCAGCAGAACAGGGGGGGTCGAGCAGTACTTC	CASRTGGVEQYF
TRBV20-1	TRBJ2-7	.	TRBD2	TGCAGTGCTAGACCTAGCGGGAGCAGAATATACTACGAGCAGTACTTC	CSARPSGSRIYYEQYF
TRBV12-3/TRBV12-4	TRBJ2-3	few	.	TGTGCCAGCCATAGAGGGGGGGGGACAGGACAAAATACGCAGTATTTT	CASHRGGGTGQNTQYF
TRBV4-2	TRBJ2-1	.	.	TGTGCCAGCAGCCAAGGGACCATTTACAATGAGCAGTTCTTC	CASSQGTIYNEQFF
TRBV13	TRBJ2-3	.	.	TGTGCCAGCAGCGAACAGGGTAGGACAGATACGCAGTATTTT	CASSEQGRTDTQYF
TRBV6-1	TRBJ1-5	few	.	TGTGCCAGCAGTCTTATTTCAGGGTTAGGGCAGCCCCAGCATTTT	CASSLISGLGQPQHF
TRBV7-9	TRBJ2-7	.	TRBD1	TGTGCCAGCAGCATGTGGACAGGCTCCTACGAGCAGTACTTC	CASSMWTGSYEQYF
TRBV20-1	TRBJ2-1	.	.	TGCAGGGCAACGGGAATTAACAATGAGCAGTTCTTC	CRATGINNEQFF
TRBV6-5	TRBJ2-2	.	.	TGTGCCAGCAGTTACTCAGTGGCAGATGCCCTGAACACCGGGGAGCTGTTTTTT	CASSYSVADALNTGELFF
TRBV16	TRBJ2-1	.	.	TGTGCCAGCAGCCACAGAGCGGACCTGAACAATGAGCAGTTCTTC	CASSHRADLNNEQFF
TRBV5-1	TRBJ2-2	.	TRBD1	TGCGCCAGCACCTTGGGGACAGGCAACACCGGGGAGCTGTTTTTT	CASTLGTGNTGELFF
TRBV5-1	TRBJ2-5	many	TRBD2	TGCGCCAGCATGGGACTAGGTGCTCAAGAGACCCAGTACTTC	CASMGLGAQETQYF
TRBV20-1	TRBJ2-2	.	.	TGCAGTGCTAGAGATGTCAGCCGGGCGAACACCGGGGAGCTGTTTTTT	CSARDVSRANTGELFF
TRBV30	TRBJ2-7	.	.	TGTGCCTGGAGCACCGGGGGCCATTACTCCTACGAGCAGTACTTC	CAWSTGGHYSYEQYF